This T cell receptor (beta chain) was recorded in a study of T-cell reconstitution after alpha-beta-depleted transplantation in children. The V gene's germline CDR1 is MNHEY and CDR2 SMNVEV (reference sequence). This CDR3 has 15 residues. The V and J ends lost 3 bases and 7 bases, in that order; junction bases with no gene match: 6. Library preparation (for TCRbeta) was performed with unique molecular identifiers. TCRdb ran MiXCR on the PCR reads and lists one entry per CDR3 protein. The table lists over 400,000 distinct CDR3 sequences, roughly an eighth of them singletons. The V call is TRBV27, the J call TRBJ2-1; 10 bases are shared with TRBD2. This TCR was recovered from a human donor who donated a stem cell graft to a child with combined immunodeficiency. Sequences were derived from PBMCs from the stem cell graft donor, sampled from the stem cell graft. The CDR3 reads CASSFQRGGRNEQFF. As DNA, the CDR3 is TGTGCCAGCAGTTTCCAGCGGGGGGGCAGGAATGAGCAGTTCTTC.